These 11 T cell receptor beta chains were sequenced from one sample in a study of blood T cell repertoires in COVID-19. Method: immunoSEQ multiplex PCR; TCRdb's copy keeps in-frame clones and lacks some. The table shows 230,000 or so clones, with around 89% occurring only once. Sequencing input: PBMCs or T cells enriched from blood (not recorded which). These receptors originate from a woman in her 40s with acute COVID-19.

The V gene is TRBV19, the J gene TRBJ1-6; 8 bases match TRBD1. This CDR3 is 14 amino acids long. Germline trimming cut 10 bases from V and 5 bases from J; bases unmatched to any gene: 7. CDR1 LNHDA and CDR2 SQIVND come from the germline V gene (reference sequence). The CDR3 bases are TGTGCCATCTCCCAACAGGGGGATAATTCACCCCTCCACTTT. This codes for CAISQQGDNSPLHF.

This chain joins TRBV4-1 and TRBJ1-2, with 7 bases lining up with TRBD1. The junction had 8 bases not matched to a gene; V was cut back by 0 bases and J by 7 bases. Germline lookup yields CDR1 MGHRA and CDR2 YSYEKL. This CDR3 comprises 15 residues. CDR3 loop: CASSQDAGRGTGYTF. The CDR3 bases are TGCGCCAGCAGCCAAGATGCTGGCAGGGGGACTGGCTACACCTTC.

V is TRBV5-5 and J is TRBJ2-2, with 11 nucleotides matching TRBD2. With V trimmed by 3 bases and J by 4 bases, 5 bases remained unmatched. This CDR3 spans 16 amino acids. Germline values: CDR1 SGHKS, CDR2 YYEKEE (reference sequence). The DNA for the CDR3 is TGTGCCAGCAGCTATTTAGCGGGAGGGGGCACCGGGGAGCTGTTTTTT. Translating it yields CASSYLAGGGTGELFF.

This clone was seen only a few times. CDR3 sequence (DNA): TGTGCCACGTCCCTGTCCGGGGGGAGCTCCTACGAGCAGTACTTC. It translates to CATSLSGGSSYEQYF. V gene TRBV6-5 combines with J gene TRBJ2-7, with TRBD2 identical over 7 bases. CDR3 length equals 15 residues. With 10 bases clipped from V and 0 bases from J, the junction kept 12 bases outside the gene matches. CDR1 and CDR2 from the germline V gene are MNHEY and SVGAGI.

The CDR3 spells CASSPGGGAYEQYF. In DNA, the CDR3 is TGTGCCAGCTCACCCGGCGGGGGGGCCTACGAGCAGTACTTC. This chain links TRBV18 with TRBJ2-7, with TRBD2 matching 9 bases. Germline CDR1 and CDR2: KGHSH and LQKENI. This CDR3 has 14 amino acids. After removal of 3 bases from V and 2 bases from J, the junction contained 2 bases not matched to a gene.

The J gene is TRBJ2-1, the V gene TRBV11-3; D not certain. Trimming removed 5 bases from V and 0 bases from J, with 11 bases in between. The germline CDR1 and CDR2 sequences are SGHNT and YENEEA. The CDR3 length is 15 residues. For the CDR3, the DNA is TGTGCCAGCAGCGTCCTCTCTAACTCCTACAATGAGCAGTTCTTC. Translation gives CASSVLSNSYNEQFF.

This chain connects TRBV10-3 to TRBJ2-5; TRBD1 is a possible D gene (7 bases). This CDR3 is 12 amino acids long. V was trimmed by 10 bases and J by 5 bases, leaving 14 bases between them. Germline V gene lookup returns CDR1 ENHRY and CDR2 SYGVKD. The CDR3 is CATQGGGETQYF. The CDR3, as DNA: TGTGCCACCCAGGGGGGCGGGGAGACCCAGTACTTC.

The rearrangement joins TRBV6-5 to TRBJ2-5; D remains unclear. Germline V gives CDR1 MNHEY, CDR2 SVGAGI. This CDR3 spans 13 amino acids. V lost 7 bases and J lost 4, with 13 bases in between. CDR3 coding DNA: TGTGCCAGCACCCCGGTTGGGCGAGAGACCCAGTACTTC. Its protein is CASTPVGRETQYF.

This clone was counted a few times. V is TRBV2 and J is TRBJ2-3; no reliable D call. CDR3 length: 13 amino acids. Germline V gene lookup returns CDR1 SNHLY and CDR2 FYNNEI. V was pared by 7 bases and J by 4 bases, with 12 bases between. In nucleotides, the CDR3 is TGTGCCAGCAATTGGCAGGTCTCAGATACGCAGTATTTT. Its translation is CASNWQVSDTQYF.

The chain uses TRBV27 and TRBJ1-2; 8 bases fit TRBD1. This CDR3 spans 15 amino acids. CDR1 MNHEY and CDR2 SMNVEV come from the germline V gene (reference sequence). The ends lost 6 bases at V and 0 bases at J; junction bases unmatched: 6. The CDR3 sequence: CASSHAGGPNYGYTF. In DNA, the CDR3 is TGTGCCAGCAGCCACGCAGGGGGCCCTAACTATGGCTACACCTTC.

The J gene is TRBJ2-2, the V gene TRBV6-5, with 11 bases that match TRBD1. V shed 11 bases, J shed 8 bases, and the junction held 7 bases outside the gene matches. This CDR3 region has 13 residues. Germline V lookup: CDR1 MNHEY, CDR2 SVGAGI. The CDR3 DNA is TGTGCCGTATCGGACAGGGGGCGGGGGGAGCTGTTTTTT. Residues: CAVSDRGRGELFF.